The next 15 T cell receptor beta chains were all read from a single sample in a study of T cells in Graves' hyperthyroidism and ophthalmopathy. Template material for amplifying TCR beta CDR3 regions consisted of RNA transcripts. TCR CDR3 underwent first-round RT-PCR with the HTBI primer set. TCRdb processed the multiplex PCR reads anew with MiXCR; each CDR3 protein has one entry. Here the sample spans more than 500,000 distinct CDR3 sequences, 14% being singletons. The sample was blood. The receptor set was obtained from a woman aged 35 to 49 with Graves' hyperthyroidism.

The table lists this clonotype with many counts. The chain recombines TRBV7-8 with TRBJ2-3; D possibly matches TRBD1 or TRBD2 (5 bases each). The CDR3 is 18 amino acids. Germline V lookup: CDR1 SGHVS, CDR2 FQNEAQ. V was pared by 4 bases and J by 0 bases, with 20 bases between. For the CDR3, the DNA is TGTGCCAGCAGCTACGGGGACCGGGACGGAGCTAGCACAGATACGCAGTATTTT. This sequence encodes CASSYGDRDGASTDTQYF.

This clonotype has a handful of counts. The chain links TRBV7-2 to TRBJ2-1; 7 bases fit TRBD2. V lost 1 base, J lost 0 bases, and 6 bases stayed unmatched. CDR1 and CDR2 from the germline V gene are SGHTA and FQGNSA. CDR3 length: 17 amino acids. The CDR3 reads CASSLVGSGLSYNEQFF. CDR3 bases: TGTGCCAGCAGCTTAGTGGGTAGCGGGCTCTCCTACAATGAGCAGTTCTTC.

This clonotype was observed a few times. The chain carries TRBV6-1 and TRBJ2-7; D ambiguous. Germline V gives CDR1 MNHNS, CDR2 SASEGT. There are 14 residues in the CDR3. V lost 5 bases and J 0 bases, leaving 11 bases between the germline ends. The CDR3: CASSTKGSSYEQYF. DNA of the CDR3: TGTGCCAGCAGTACCAAGGGAAGCTCCTACGAGCAGTACTTC.

Ten or more counts support this clonotype. The V gene is TRBV20-1, the J gene TRBJ1-2; possibly TRBD1 for D (5 bases). Germline assignment: CDR1 DFQATT and CDR2 SNEGSKA (reference sequence). This CDR3 contains 13 residues. Trimming took off 5 bases at V and 8 bases at J, with 18 bases between the two ends. The CDR3 sequence is CSAPPGTHVGYTF. CDR3 sequence (DNA): TGCAGTGCTCCACCGGGGACCCACGTCGGCTACACCTTC.

This clonotype was observed many times. The chain joins TRBV27 to TRBJ1-3, with 8 bases matching TRBD1. The germline V gene has CDR1 MNHEY and CDR2 SMNVEV (reference sequence). J gave up 4 bases and V 7 bases, and 9 bases lay outside the gene matches. This CDR3 region has 15 residues. The CDR3 loop is CASTLLRGPGNTIYF. CDR3 in DNA: TGTGCCAGCACTCTCCTCAGGGGGCCCGGAAACACCATATATTTT.

This clonotype appeared many times. The chain links TRBV28 to TRBJ2-7; 8 nucleotides align to TRBD1. The CDR3 loop spans 15 amino acids. CDR1 is MDHEN and CDR2 is SYDVKM in the germline V gene. The junction had 7 bases not matched to a gene; V was cut back by 4 bases and J by 2 bases. CDR3 residues: CASSWTGFLPYEQYF. For the CDR3, the DNA is TGTGCCAGCAGTTGGACAGGGTTCCTTCCCTACGAGCAGTACTTC.

In its sample, this clonotype was seen many times. The chain combines TRBV12-3 or TRBV12-4 with TRBJ2-5, with 7 positions matching TRBD2. The V and J ends lost 5 bases and 4 bases, in that order; junction bases with no gene match: 13. The CDR3 loop spans 16 amino acids. The CDR3, as DNA: TGTGCCAGCAGTCCCCCTAGCGGCCCCCTGGGAGAGACCCAGTACTTC. This translates into CASSPPSGPLGETQYF.

Turning to this clonotype: A single base separates this from a much larger clone, so it may be a read error. The J gene is TRBJ1-5, the V gene TRBV5-6; 8 nucleotides match TRBD1. The germline V gene has CDR1 SGHDT and CDR2 YYEEEE. The CDR3 loop spans 16 amino acids. V dropped 4 bases and J dropped 6; count of bases not matched to a gene: 12. The CDR3 coding sequence is TGTGCCAGCAGCCACTACCAGGGGGCTGGCAGTCAGCCCCAGCATTTT. Its protein is CASSHYQGAGSQPQHF.

CDR3 in amino acids: CASSVALTSGMNTGELFF. In DNA form, the CDR3 reads TGTGCCAGCAGCGTAGCTCTGACTAGCGGGATGAACACCGGGGAGCTGTTTTTT. The J gene is TRBJ2-2, the V gene TRBV9, with TRBD2 matching 11 bases. CDR3 size: 18 residues. Germline assignment: CDR1 SGDLS and CDR2 YYNGEE. The J segment lost 1 base and the V segment lost 0 bases, leaving 5 bases of the junction unmatched.

This clonotype was seen many times. The genes are TRBV7-8 and TRBJ2-5, with 7 bases identical to TRBD1. The CDR3 has 15 amino acids. Losses at the gene ends were 8 bases for V and 2 bases for J; bases not matched to a gene: 11. Germline CDR1 and CDR2: SGHVS and FQNEAQ. The CDR3, as DNA: TGTGCCAGCTTAACCCTACGGGACAGACAAGAGACCCAGTACTTC. Amino acids: CASLTLRDRQETQYF.

This clonotype has at least ten counts. This chain links TRBV28 with TRBJ2-7; D possibly corresponds to TRBD2 (6 bases). CDR3 size: 15 residues. CDR1 is MDHEN and CDR2 is SYDVKM in the germline V gene. V gave up 2 bases and J gave up 9 bases, with 20 bases separating them. The chain's CDR3 is CASSLIDGTGGGQYF. Written as DNA, the CDR3 is TGTGCCAGCAGTTTAATTGACGGGACTGGAGGTGGGCAGTACTTC. The whole variable domain, filled in from reference TRBV28 and TRBJ2-7, reads DVKVTQSSRYLVKRTGEKVFLECVQDMDHENMFWYRQDPGLGLRLIYFSYDVKMKEKGDIPEGYSVSREKKERFSLILESASTNQTSMYLCASSLIDGTGGGQYFGPGTRLTVT.

The J gene is TRBJ2-2, the V gene TRBV20-1; TRBD2 is a possible D gene (6 bases). The CDR3 contains 15 residues. CDR1 and CDR2 (germline): DFQATT, SNEGSKA (reference sequence). V shed 6 bases and J shed 1 base, with 15 bases lying between them. CDR3 DNA: TGCAGTGCCTACGGCCTAGCGCGGAACACCGGGGAGCTGTTTTTT. It translates to CSAYGLARNTGELFF.

The rearrangement joins TRBV5-1 to TRBJ2-5; D not certain. Trimming stripped 0 bases from V and 0 bases from J, with 12 bases between. Germline V gene lookup returns CDR1 SGHRS and CDR2 YFSETQ. The CDR3 loop spans 16 amino acids. This CDR3 reads CASSLAVRNYQETQYF. DNA of the CDR3: TGCGCCAGCAGCTTGGCCGTGCGGAACTACCAAGAGACCCAGTACTTC. Full variable domain (rest looked up from reference TRBV5-1 and TRBJ2-5): KAGVTQTPRYLIKTRGQQVTLSCSPISGHRSVSWYQQTPGQGLQFLFEYFSETQRNKGNFPGRFSGRQFSNSRSEMNVSTLELGDSALYLCASSLAVRNYQETQYFGPGTRLLVL.

This clonotype was detected a few times. This may be a read error: a much more frequent sequence differs by one nucleotide. The chain employs TRBV6-5 and TRBJ2-7; TRBD1 agrees at 8 bases. The germline gives CDR1 MNHEY, CDR2 SVGAGI. The CDR3 is 14 residues long. The trim removed 0 bases at V and 3 bases at J, leaving 1 base unmatched. CDR3 sequence reads: CASSYSGQDYEQYF. The CDR3, as DNA: TGTGCCAGCAGTTACTCGGGACAGGACTACGAGCAGTACTTC.

This clonotype was seen at least ten times. The rearrangement joins TRBV20-1 to TRBJ2-2; 8 bases are a match to TRBD2. V gave up 6 bases and J gave up 3 bases; unmatched junction bases: 12. The CDR3 is 16 residues long. The germline V gene has CDR1 DFQATT and CDR2 SNEGSKA (reference sequence). CDR3 nucleotides: TGCAGTGCCACTACCGCGGGACTAGTTTACACCGGGGAGCTGTTTTTT. Translating gives CSATTAGLVYTGELFF.